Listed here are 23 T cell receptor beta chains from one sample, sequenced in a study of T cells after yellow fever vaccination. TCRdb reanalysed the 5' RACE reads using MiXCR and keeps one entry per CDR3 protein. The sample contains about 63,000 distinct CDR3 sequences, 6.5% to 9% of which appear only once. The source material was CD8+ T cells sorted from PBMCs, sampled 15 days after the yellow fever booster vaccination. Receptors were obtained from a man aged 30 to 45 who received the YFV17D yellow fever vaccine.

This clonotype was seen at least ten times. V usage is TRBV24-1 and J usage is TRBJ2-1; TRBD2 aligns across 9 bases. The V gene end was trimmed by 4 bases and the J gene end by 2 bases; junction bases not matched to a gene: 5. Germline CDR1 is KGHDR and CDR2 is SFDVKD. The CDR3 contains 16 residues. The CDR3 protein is CATSETSGYTYNEQFF. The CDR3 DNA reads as TGTGCCACCAGTGAAACTAGCGGGTATACCTACAATGAGCAGTTCTTC.

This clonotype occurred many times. The CDR3 nucleotides read TGTGCCAGCAGTTACACGCTATCGGGAGGGCCGTACGAGCAGTACTTC. Translating it yields CASSYTLSGGPYEQYF. This sequence joins TRBV6-5 and TRBJ2-7; 8 bases are shared with TRBD2. Germline lookup yields CDR1 MNHEY and CDR2 SVGAGI. This CDR3 contains 16 residues. The ends lost 2 bases at V and 4 bases at J; junction bases unmatched: 10.

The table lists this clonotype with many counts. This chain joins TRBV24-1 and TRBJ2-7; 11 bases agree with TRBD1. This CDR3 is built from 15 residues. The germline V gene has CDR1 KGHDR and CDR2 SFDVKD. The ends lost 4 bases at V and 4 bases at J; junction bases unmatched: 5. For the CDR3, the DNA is TGTGCCACCAGTGACCCGGGACAGGGGGAGTACGAGCAGTACTTC. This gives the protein CATSDPGQGEYEQYF.

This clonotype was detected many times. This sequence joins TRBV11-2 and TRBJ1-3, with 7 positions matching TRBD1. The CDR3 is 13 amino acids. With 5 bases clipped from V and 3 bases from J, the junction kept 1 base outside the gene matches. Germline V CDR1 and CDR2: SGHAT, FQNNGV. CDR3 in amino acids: CASSGDSGNTIYF. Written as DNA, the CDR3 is TGTGCCAGCAGCGGGGACAGTGGAAACACCATATATTTT.

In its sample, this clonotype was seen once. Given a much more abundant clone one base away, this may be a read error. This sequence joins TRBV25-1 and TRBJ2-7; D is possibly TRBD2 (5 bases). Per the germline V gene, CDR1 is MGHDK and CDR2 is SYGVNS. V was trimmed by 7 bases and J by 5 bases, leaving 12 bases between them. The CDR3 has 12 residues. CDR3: CASTGWRNEQYF. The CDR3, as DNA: TGTGCCAGCACCGGCTGGAGGAACGAGCAGTACTTC.

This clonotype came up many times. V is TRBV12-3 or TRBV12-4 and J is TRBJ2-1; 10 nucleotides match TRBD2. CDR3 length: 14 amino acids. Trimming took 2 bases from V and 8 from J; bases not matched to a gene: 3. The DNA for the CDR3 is TGTGCCAGCAGTTTACTAGCGGGAGTGGATGAGCAGTTCTTC. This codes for CASSLLAGVDEQFF.

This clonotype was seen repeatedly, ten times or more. The chain's CDR3 is CSASVSNTGELFF. The CDR3, as DNA: TGCAGTGCTAGTGTCTCGAACACCGGGGAGCTGTTTTTT. V gene TRBV20-1 combines with J gene TRBJ2-2; no clear D. V was pared by 3 bases and J by 0 bases, with 5 bases between. The CDR3 contains 13 residues. The germline gives CDR1 DFQATT, CDR2 SNEGSKA (reference sequence).

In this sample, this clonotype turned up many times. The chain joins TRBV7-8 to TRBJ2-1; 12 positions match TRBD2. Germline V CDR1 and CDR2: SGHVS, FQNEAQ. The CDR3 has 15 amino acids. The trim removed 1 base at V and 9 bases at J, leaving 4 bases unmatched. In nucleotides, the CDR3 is TGTGCCAGCAGCTTAGGGACTAGCGGGATGAGTGAGCAGTTCTTC. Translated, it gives CASSLGTSGMSEQFF.

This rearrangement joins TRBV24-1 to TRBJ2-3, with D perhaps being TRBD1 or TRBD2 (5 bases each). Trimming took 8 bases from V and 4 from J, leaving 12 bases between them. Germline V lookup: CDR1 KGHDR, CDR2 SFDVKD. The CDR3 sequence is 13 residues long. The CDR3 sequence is CATNRDDADTQYF. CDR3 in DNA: TGTGCCACCAACCGGGACGACGCAGATACGCAGTATTTT.

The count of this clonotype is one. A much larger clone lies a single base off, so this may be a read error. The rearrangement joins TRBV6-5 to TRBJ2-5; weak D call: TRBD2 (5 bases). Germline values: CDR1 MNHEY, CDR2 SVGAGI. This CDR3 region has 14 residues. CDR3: CASSYADLQETQNF. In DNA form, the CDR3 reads TGTGCCAGCAGTTACGCGGACTTACAAGAGACCCAGAACTTC.

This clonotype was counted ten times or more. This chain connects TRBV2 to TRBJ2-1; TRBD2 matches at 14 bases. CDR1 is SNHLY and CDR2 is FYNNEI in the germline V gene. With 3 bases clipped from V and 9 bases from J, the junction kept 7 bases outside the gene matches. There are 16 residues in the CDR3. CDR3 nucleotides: TGTGCCAGCAGTGAGCAGGGACTAGCGGGAGTATTTGAGCAGTTCTTC. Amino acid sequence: CASSEQGLAGVFEQFF.

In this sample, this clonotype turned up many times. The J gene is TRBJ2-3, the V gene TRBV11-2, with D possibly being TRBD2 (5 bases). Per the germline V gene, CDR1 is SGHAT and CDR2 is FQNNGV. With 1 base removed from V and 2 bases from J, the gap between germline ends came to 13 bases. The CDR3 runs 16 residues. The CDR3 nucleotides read TGTGCCAGCAGCTTAGTCGTGGGAGCCACCACAGATACGCAGTATTTT. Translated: CASSLVVGATTDTQYF. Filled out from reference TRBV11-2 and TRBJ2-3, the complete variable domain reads EAGVAQSPRYKIIEKRQSVAFWCNPISGHATLYWYQQILGQGPKLLIQFQNNGVVDDSQLPKDRFSAERLKGVDSTLKIQPAKLEDSAVYLCASSLVVGATTDTQYFGPGTRLTVL.

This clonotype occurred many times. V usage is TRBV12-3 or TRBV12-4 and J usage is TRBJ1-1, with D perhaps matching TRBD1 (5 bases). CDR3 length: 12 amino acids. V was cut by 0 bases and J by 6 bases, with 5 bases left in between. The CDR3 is CASSLAGAEAFF. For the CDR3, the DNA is TGTGCCAGCAGTTTAGCAGGGGCTGAAGCTTTCTTT.

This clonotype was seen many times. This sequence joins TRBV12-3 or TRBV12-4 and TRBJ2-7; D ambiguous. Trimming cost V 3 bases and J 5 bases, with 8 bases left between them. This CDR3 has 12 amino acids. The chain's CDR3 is CASSLDRNEQYF. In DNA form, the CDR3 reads TGTGCCAGCAGTTTGGACCGTAACGAGCAGTACTTC.

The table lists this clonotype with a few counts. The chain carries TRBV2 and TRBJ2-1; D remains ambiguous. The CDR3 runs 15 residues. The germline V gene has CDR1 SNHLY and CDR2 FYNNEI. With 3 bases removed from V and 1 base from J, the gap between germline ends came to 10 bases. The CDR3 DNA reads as TGTGCCAGCAGTGACAGTTGGGGATCCTACAATGAGCAGTTCTTC. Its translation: CASSDSWGSYNEQFF.

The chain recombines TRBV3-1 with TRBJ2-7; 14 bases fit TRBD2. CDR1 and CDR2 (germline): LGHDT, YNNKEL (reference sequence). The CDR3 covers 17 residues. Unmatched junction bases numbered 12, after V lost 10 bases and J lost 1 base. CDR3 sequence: CATSQAGTSGRSYEQYF. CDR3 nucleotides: TGTGCCACCTCCCAAGCTGGGACTAGCGGGAGATCCTACGAGCAGTACTTC.

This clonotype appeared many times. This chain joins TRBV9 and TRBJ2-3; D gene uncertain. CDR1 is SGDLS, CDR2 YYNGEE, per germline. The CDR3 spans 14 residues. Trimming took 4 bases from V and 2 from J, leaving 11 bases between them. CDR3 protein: CASSPRAITDTQYF. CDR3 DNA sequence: TGTGCCAGCAGCCCCCGGGCTATCACAGATACGCAGTATTTT.

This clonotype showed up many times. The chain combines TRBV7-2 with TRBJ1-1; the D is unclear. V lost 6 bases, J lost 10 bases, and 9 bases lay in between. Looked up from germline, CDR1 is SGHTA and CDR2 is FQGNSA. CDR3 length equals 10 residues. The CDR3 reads CASSWERAFF. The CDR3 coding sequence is TGTGCCAGCAGTTGGGAGAGAGCTTTCTTT.

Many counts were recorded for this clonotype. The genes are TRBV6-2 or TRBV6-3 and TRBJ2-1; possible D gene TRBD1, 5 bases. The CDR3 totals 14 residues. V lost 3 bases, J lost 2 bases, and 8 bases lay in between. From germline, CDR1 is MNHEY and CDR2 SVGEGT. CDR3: CASSYMDTYNEQFF. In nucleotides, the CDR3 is TGTGCCAGCAGTTATATGGACACCTACAATGAGCAGTTCTTC.

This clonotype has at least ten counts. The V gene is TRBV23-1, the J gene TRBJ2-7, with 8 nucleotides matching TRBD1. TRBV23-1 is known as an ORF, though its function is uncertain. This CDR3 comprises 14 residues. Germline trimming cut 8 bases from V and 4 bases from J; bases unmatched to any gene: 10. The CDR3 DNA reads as TGCGCCAGCGTTTACCGGGACAGGCTATACGAGCAGTACTTC. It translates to CASVYRDRLYEQYF.

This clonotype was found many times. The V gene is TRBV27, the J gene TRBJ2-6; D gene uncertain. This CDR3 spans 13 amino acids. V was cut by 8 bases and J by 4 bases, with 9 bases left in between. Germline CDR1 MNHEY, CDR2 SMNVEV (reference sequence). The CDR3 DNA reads TGTGCCAGCTCCCTGGGGGGGGCCAACGTCCTGACTTTC. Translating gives CASSLGGANVLTF.

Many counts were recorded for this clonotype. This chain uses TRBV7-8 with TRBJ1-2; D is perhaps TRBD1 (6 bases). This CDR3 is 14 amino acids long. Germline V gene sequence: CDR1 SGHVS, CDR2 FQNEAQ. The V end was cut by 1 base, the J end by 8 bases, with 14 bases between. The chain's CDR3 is CASSLGQVLMGYTF. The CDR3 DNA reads TGTGCCAGCAGCTTAGGACAGGTGCTCATGGGCTACACCTTC.

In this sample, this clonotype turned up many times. The CDR3 region is CASSLVGGGLAAIMNTGELFF. Here the CDR3 DNA reads TGTGCCAGCAGCTTAGTTGGGGGAGGACTAGCGGCTATTATGAACACCGGGGAGCTGTTTTTT. The V and J genes are TRBV7-6 and TRBJ2-2; the match to TRBD2 covers 10 bases. The germline gives CDR1 SGHVS, CDR2 FNYEAQ. The CDR3 is 21 residues long. V lost 1 base to trimming and J lost 1 base; unmatched junction nucleotides: 15.